A selection of T cell receptor beta chains follows, all from one sample in a study of T cell responses to AZD1222 COVID-19 vaccine. Produced via immunoSEQ multiplex PCR; TCRdb's table is partial and in-frame only. The data show about 170,000 clones, about 83% seen once. The input for sequencing was peripheral blood, taken 28 days after the second AZD1222 dose. The receptors were gathered from an adult who received the AZD1222 COVID-19 vaccine. Both conserved end residues are part of each CDR3. A clone size is listed for some rows: how often the clone was seen (once, few, many), or a class if it is expanded.

>TRBV4-2|-
CASSPEGYGYTF
>TRBV28|-
CASSTPTVEGSQHF
>TRBV10-1|few
CASSWDRGDSGELFF
>TRBV12-3/TRBV12-4|-
CASSFRDYGYTF
>TRBV7-8|few
CASSLGSTGSKQPQHF
>TRBV2|once
CASSVQGLANTGELFF
>TRBV25-1|-
CASSPTGGKVETQYF
>TRBV11-3|-
CASSADFGGELFF
>TRBV6-5|-
CASSYSLGKQPQHF
>TRBV12-3/TRBV12-4|-
CASGGPLETQYF
>TRBV7-2|-
CASSPTRGQGLKQYF
>TRBV7-2|-
CASSPDRVSYEQYF
>TRBV4-2|-
CASSQGASLSPNYGYTF
>TRBV9|-
CASSVEGVSGQETQYF
>TRBV5-6|-
CASSPIRTSPSGANVLTF
>TRBV19|-
CASSVNSGTGGYEQYF
>TRBV5-5|-
CASSSGQFNSPLHF
>TRBV12-3/TRBV12-4|-
CASSPSTQNGYTF
>TRBV4-1|-
CASSHPDRQTSGNTIYF
>TRBV7-9|-
CASSLLDATYNEQFF
>TRBV18|once
CASSPIRQSNEKLFF
>TRBV7-8|once
CASTWSAGGTETQYF
>TRBV5-8|-
CASSPGTPQFF
>TRBV5-1|once
CASSLVGSSEAFF
>TRBV10-3|-
CAISPGLAGADTQYF
>TRBV2|-
CASTERPMNTEAFF
>TRBV11-2|-
CASSPTGTGVIGGYTF
>TRBV18|-
CASSSEQGSPLHF
>TRBV19|-
CASSISASQETQYF
>TRBV19|-
CASSIAGVKNTEAFF
>TRBV11-3|-
CASSPHGGVGNTIYF
>TRBV24-1|-
CAPRPGLTTRGNQPQHF
>TRBV19|-
CASSIQQGGNEKLFF
>TRBV5-6|-
CASSQQGAYNSPLHF
>TRBV7-9|-
CASSLVSGTTELFF
>TRBV29-1|-
CSVIDRDRVGTEAFF
>TRBV7-2|-
CASSRSSNQPQHF
>TRBV4-3|-
CASSQDRRGTSGGFQETQYF
>TRBV6-5|-
CASSYGSSGANVLTF
>TRBV5-1|-
CASSFSGLSYEQYF
>TRBV5-5|-
CASRRGGTDTQYF
>TRBV9|-
CASNRRQGSWGYTF
>TRBV6-5|-
CASRAQGALGQPQHF
>TRBV2|-
CAGSATGGNQPQHF
>TRBV4-1|-
CASSQSGIDTGELFF
>TRBV4-1|-
CASSQVQSSYNSPLHF